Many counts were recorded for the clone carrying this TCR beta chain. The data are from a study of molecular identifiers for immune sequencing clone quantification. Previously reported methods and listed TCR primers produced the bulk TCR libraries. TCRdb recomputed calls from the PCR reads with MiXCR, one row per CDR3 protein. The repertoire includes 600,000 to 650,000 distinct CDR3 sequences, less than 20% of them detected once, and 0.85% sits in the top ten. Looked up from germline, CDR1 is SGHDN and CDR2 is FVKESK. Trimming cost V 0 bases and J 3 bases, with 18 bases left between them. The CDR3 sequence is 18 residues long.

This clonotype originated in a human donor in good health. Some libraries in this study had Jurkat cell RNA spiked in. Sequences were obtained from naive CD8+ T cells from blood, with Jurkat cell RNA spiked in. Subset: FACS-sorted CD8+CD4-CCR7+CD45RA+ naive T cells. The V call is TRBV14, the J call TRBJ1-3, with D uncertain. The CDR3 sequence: CASSQDLGSPGFGNTIYF. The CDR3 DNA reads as TGTGCCAGCAGCCAAGATTTAGGGTCACCTGGATTTGGAAACACCATATATTTT.